What follows is one TCR beta chain and its context. Peripheral blood CD8+ and CD4+ T cells were profiled by TCR beta sequencing. Random hexamers were used to reverse transcribe the RNA input (roughly 0.5 to 1 ug). TCRdb processed the immunoSEQ multiplex PCR reads anew with MiXCR; each CDR3 protein has one entry. This table holds more than 110,000 distinct CDR3 sequences, 95% found once. The data were obtained in a study of CD8 T cells in Susac syndrome. Study overall: Blood was drawn from patients with Susac syndrome. At that point, they were therapy-naive, on corticosteroids, or on intravenous immunoglobulin alone.

V lost 2 bases, J lost 3 bases, and 5 bases stayed unmatched. The CDR3 runs to 16 residues. CDR1 is PRHDT and CDR2 is FYEKMQ in the germline V gene (reference sequence). The sequence was collected from a human donor with Susac syndrome. This chain links TRBV13 with TRBJ2-3, with 10 bases lining up with TRBD2. Input material: CD4+ T cells from PBMCs. In DNA form, the CDR3 reads TGTGCCAGCAGCTTACGTGGGACTAGCGTGACAGATACGCAGTATTTT. This encodes CASSLRGTSVTDTQYF.